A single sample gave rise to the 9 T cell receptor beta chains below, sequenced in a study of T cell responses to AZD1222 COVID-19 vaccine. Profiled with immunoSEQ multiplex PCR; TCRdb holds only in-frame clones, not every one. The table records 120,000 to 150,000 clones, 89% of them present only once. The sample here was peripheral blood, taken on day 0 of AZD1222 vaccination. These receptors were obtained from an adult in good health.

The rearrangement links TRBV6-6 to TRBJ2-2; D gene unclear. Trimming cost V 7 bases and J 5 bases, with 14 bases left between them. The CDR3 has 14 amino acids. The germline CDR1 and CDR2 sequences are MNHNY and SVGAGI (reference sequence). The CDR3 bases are TGTGCCAGCAAGGGTGGCTTCGGGACCGGGGAGCTGTTTTTT. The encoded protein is CASKGGFGTGELFF.

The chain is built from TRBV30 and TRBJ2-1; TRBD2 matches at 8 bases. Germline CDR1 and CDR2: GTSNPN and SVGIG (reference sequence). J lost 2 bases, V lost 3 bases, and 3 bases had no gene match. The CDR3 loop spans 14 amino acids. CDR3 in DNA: TGTGCCTGGAGCATGGGACTAGCCTACAATGAGCAGTTCTTC. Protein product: CAWSMGLAYNEQFF.

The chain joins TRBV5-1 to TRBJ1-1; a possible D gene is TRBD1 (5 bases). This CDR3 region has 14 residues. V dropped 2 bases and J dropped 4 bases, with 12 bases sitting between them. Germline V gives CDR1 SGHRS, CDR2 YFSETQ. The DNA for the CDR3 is TGCGCCAGCAGCTTCGCAGGGATGGCCACTGAAGCTTTCTTT. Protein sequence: CASSFAGMATEAFF.

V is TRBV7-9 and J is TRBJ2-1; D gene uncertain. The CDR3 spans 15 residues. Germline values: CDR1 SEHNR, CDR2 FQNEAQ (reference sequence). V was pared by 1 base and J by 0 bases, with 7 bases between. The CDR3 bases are TGTGCCAGCAGCTTAGTGTCTAGCTCCTACAATGAGCAGTTCTTC. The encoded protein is CASSLVSSSYNEQFF.

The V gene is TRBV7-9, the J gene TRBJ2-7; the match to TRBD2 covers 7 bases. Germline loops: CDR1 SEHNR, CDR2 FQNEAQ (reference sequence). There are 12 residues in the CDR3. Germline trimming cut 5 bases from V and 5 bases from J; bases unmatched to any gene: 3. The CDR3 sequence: CASSGRGHEQYF. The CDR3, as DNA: TGTGCCAGCAGCGGGAGGGGCCACGAGCAGTACTTC.

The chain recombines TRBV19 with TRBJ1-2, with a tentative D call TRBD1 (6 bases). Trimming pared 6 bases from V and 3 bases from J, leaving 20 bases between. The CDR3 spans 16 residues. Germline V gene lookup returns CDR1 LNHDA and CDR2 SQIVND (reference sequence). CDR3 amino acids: CASRRQASLRHYGYTF. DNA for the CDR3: TGTGCCAGTAGAAGACAGGCCTCGCTCCGGCACTATGGCTACACCTTC.

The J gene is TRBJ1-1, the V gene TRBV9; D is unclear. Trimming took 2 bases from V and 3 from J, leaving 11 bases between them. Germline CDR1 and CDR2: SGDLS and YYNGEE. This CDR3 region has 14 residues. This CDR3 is CASSVGGFDTEAFF. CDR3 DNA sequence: TGTGCCAGCAGCGTGGGAGGGTTCGACACTGAAGCTTTCTTT.

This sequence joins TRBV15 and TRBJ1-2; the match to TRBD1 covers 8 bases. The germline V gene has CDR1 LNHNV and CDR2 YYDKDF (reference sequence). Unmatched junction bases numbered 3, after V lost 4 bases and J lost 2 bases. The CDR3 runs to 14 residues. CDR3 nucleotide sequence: TGTGCCACCAGCACCAGGGGGCCGAACTATGGCTACACCTTC. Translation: CATSTRGPNYGYTF.

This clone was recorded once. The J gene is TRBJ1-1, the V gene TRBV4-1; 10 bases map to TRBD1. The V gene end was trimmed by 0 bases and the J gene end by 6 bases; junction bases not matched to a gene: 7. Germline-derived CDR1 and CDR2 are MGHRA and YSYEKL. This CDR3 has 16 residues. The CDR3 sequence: CASSQESRDRGPEAFF. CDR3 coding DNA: TGCGCCAGCAGCCAAGAATCCCGGGACAGGGGCCCTGAAGCTTTCTTT.